This TCR beta chain was captured in a study of T cells in Graves' hyperthyroidism and ophthalmopathy. Germline CDR1 is MGHRA and CDR2 is YSYEKL. Trimming removed 7 bases from V and 4 bases from J, with 14 bases in between. The CDR3 length is 14 residues. Patients aged 18 to 65 had newly diagnosed hyperthyroidism of under 2 months' duration. Study-wide findings and caveats: Separating ophthalmopathy from stable hyperthyroidism was achieved by a 13 V-J model. Also found in blood were most expanded thyroid clonotypes above 0.001.

Of note for this clonotype: Antigen: not known.

Regions amplified from RNA transcripts were the TCR beta CDR3 regions. When the TCR CDR3 underwent first-round RT-PCR, the HTBI primer set was used. TCRdb used MiXCR to reprocess the multiplex PCR reads, holding one entry per CDR3 protein. The data show around 540,000 distinct CDR3 sequences, with about 45% seen just once and 6.5% to 9% held by the top ten. The sequence was collected from a young woman with Graves' hyperthyroidism. The chain combines TRBV4-1 with TRBJ1-3; TRBD1 is a possible D gene (5 bases). Material for sequencing was peripheral blood or thyroid tissue (not recorded which). CDR3 sequence: CASTTPGRGNTIYF. The CDR3 coding sequence is TGCGCCAGCACAACCCCGGGACGGGGAAACACCATATATTTT.